This TCR beta chain is drawn from a study of T cell repertoires in cytomegalovirus infection. Study conclusions and caveats: Carriers of CMV plus the relevant HLA were identified by cumulative public TCR beta family frequency.

The CDR3 loop spans 15 amino acids. From germline, CDR1 is SGHAT and CDR2 FQNNGV. V was pared by 1 base and J by 6 bases, with 4 bases of the junction left unmatched. This clonotype was seen a handful of times. Its antigen is as yet unknown. TCRdb independently ran MiXCR on the reads; one entry per CDR3 protein. The sample contains around 490,000 distinct CDR3 sequences, 26% of which appear only once. The source material was PBMCs. This chain links TRBV11-2 with TRBJ2-1; 9 positions agree with TRBD2. This receptor was taken from a human donor in good health (CMV status not recorded). Some clones in this sample may be carry-over from other donors' samples. The CDR3 here is CASSLVSGRINEQFF. DNA for the CDR3: TGTGCCAGCAGCTTAGTTAGCGGGAGAATCAATGAGCAGTTCTTC.